A single T cell receptor beta chain is shown here with its context. This entry is derived from a study of tumor and adjacent non-tumor tissue in lung cancer. RNA was extracted from bulk tissue without any cell sorting. This non-tumor lung sample came from over 3 cm beyond the tumor edge. TCRbeta libraries were built with three rounds of nested PCR, modified from ARM-PCR. TCRdb analysed the multiplex PCR reads with MiXCR anew, one entry per CDR3 protein. The sample lists over 40,000 distinct CDR3 sequences, approximately 59% seen once, with over 15% in the top ten. Germline loops: CDR1 SEHNR, CDR2 FQNEAQ (reference sequence). The CDR3 sequence is 14 residues long. Trimming cost V 2 bases and J 6 bases; bases outside gene matches: 4.

This receptor was taken from a woman aged 35 to 49 with non-small cell lung cancer. The rearrangement joins TRBV7-9 to TRBJ2-3, with 8 bases identical to TRBD2. The sample was distant non-tumor lung tissue. The CDR3 DNA sequence: TGTGCCAGCAGCTTAACGGGGGGGTTGGATACGCAGTATTTT. It is translated as CASSLTGGLDTQYF. The full variable domain, with the rest looked up from reference TRBV7-9 and TRBJ2-3, is DTGVSQNPRHKITKRGQNVTFRCDPISEHNRLYWYRQTLGQGPEFLTYFQNEAQLEKSRLLSDRFSAERPKGSFSTLEIQRTEQGDSAMYLCASSLTGGLDTQYFGPGTRLTVL.